This entry describes one T cell receptor beta chain. Its antigen is not known. TCRdb's copy holds only in-frame clones and misses some; the assay was immunoSEQ multiplex PCR. The sample contains approximately 13,000 clones, over 80% of which appear only once. Trimming removed 2 bases at V and 2 bases at J, with 12 bases between. Germline V lookup: CDR1 SGHKS, CDR2 YYEKEE (reference sequence). CDR3 size: 15 residues. This sample is drawn from a study of monozygotic twins with cystic fibrosis. Study-wide results and limits: Monozygotic CF twin pairs shared significantly more nucleotide-identical clonotypes than unrelated CF individuals did.

The chain joins TRBV5-5 to TRBJ2-3; possible D gene TRBD1, 5 bases. The source of this sequence is a girl aged 2-10 years with cystic fibrosis. What was sequenced was blood. The CDR3 loop is CASSFEGVVTDTQYF. DNA for the CDR3: TGTGCCAGCAGCTTTGAAGGGGTGGTCACAGATACGCAGTATTTT.